The 6 T cell receptor beta chains presented below share a single source sample, sequenced in a study of T-cell memory formation after mild COVID-19. Each CDR3 protein gets one entry after TCRdb re-called the 5' RACE reads with MiXCR. Among about 560,000 distinct CDR3 sequences listed, about 22% were seen once. The sequenced sample consisted of PBMCs or a T cell subset sorted from them (not recorded which). These receptors originate from an adult woman who had mild COVID-19 (a few samples of this study predate the infection). Cell type and time point are not known.

This clonotype was counted a few times. The V call is TRBV4-1, the J call TRBJ1-2, with 7 bases lining up with TRBD1. With 1 base clipped from V and 4 bases from J, the junction kept 12 bases outside the gene matches. Germline values: CDR1 MGHRA, CDR2 YSYEKL. The CDR3 spans 17 residues. As DNA, the CDR3 is TGCGCCAGCAGCCAAGTAACAGGGGAGGTTGTGGGCTATGGCTACACCTTC. Protein: CASSQVTGEVVGYGYTF.

The chain uses TRBV10-3 and TRBJ1-1; 9 bases align to TRBD1. Germline assignment: CDR1 ENHRY and CDR2 SYGVKD. The V gene end was trimmed by 6 bases and the J gene end by 4 bases; junction bases not matched to a gene: 9. This CDR3 has 15 amino acids. CDR3 sequence: CAIRQLGQGSTEAFF. CDR3 DNA sequence: TGTGCCATCAGACAATTAGGACAGGGGAGCACTGAAGCTTTCTTT.

This clonotype was detected only a few times. The chain uses TRBV3-1 and TRBJ2-7; D is possibly TRBD2 (6 bases). The CDR3 is made up of 12 amino acids. Per germline, CDR1 LGHDT and CDR2 YNNKEL (reference sequence). Deletions cut 3 bases from V and 7 bases from J, with 10 bases between. The CDR3 DNA is TGTGCCAGCAGCCAGGAGGGGCGGGAGCAGTACTTC. This codes for CASSQEGREQYF.

This clonotype was picked up a small number of times. V is TRBV27 and J is TRBJ2-1, with 7 nucleotides matching TRBD2. CDR3 size: 16 residues. Trimming removed 6 bases from V and 4 bases from J; junction bases left unmatched: 12. CDR1 MNHEY and CDR2 SMNVEV come from the germline V gene (reference sequence). The CDR3 coding sequence is TGTGCCAGCAGCCATTTTGGTACTAGCGCGTACAATGAGCAGTTCTTC. Protein sequence: CASSHFGTSAYNEQFF.

This clonotype was counted ten times or more. The genes are TRBV7-9 and TRBJ1-1; D unresolved. The germline V gene has CDR1 SEHNR and CDR2 FQNEAQ (reference sequence). The CDR3 runs 13 residues. V shed 6 bases and J shed 1 base, with 9 bases lying between them. The CDR3 is CASSIIGNTEAFF. As DNA, the CDR3 is TGTGCCAGCAGTATTATAGGGAACACTGAAGCTTTCTTT.

The CDR3 region has the DNA TGCGCCAGCAGCTTGGGCAGGGAACCCTACAATGAGCAGTTCTTC. Its translation: CASSLGREPYNEQFF. The J gene is TRBJ2-1, the V gene TRBV5-1, with D possibly matching TRBD1 (5 bases). Germline V gene data show CDR1 as SGHRS and CDR2 as YFSETQ. V dropped 0 bases and J dropped 2 bases, with 9 bases sitting between them. This CDR3 is 15 amino acids long.